This T cell receptor beta chain was sequenced in a study of T cell responses to AZD1222 COVID-19 vaccine (dated by TCRdb to the early 2020s). Background on the whole study: TCR sequencing covered roughly 230 trial participants: some 210 given two doses of AZD1222 and 26 given two doses of MenACWY control vaccine. Enrollment into the trials was organized by age into subgroups of 18-55, 56-69 and 70-plus years, and those subgroups contained roughly 150, 30 and 60 TCR-sequenced participants, respectively.

Worth noting for this clone: Its target antigen remains unknown. There are no base qualities to consult, and no much larger clone falls within one base.

What the work shows at the level of the full study, not this receptor alone: The vaccine-associated CD4 TCRs covered the entire spike protein, and the dominant responses fell in regions 160-218 and 743-854. Spike-specific TCR breadth and depth rose significantly after two AZD1222 doses compared with day 0 and with MenACWY recipients. Because no day 14 peak-response samples were available, the repertoires could be characterized only after the peak T cell response. Reportedly, close to half of the unique spike-specific TCRs recognized epitopes lying outside the regions that are mutated in the B.1.351 and B.1.1.7 variants. Conclusions about previously exposed vaccinees are limited, since just five to seven AZD1222 recipients were seropositive for SARS-CoV-2 at baseline. In the small 56-69-year group, the increase in depth fell short of significance, most likely because of low power. Most participants were white British and females outnumbered males, and the authors suggested that clonal diversity may have been underestimated.

In the paper's terms, the time point label means: about 28 days (+/-7) after the second vaccine dose. AZD1222 recipients given second doses at about 4 weeks or at about 12 weeks were pooled, since spike-specific TCR depth and breadth were not found to differ between the two schedules. Vaccinee samples came from UK trials COV001 and COV002, including a single-blind randomized controlled phase 2/3 trial of AZD1222 (ChAdOx1 nCoV-19) in healthy adults. For TCRbeta chain sequencing, PBMC samples from trial participants were taken at day 0 and at day 28 after the second dose. The CDR3 regions of human TCRbeta chains were analyzed by immunosequencing. Regarding the original processing steps: TCRs in the repertoires were compared against a reference library of SARS-CoV-2-specific TCRs that had been generated with the MIRA antigen-specificity platform. Breadth meant the fraction of unique TCRs that were SARS-CoV-2-associated, whereas depth meant the fraction of total T cells that were SARS-CoV-2-associated. Each spike-specific TCR was assigned to its reactive spike region and to a CD4 or CD8 class using the MIRA data. Log10-transformed breadth and depth values were compared by one-way ANOVA with Sidak's multiple comparisons tests. TCRdb limited this immuneACCESS table to in-frame rearrangements with V and J called. A share of clones is missing; checked studies link under half to unresolved V genes, and the rest is unexplained. V and J calls and clone size follow that table, whereas D and trimming were derived from the DNA. This sample is represented by 150,000 to 200,000 clones; roughly 94% of them were singletons. The ten top clones hold 1.3% of the sample.

The sequence derives from an adult who received the AZD1222 COVID-19 vaccine. The source was peripheral blood, collected 28 days after the second AZD1222 dose.

The CDR3 protein: CASSLGGTGNTEAFF. The DNA reads as follows: TGTGCCAGCAGCTTAGGGGGGACAGGAAACACTGAAGCTTTCTTT. The V gene is TRBV7-2 and the J gene is TRBJ1-1, and TRBD1 aligns with 8 junction nucleotides. CDR1 and CDR2 are read off the germline V gene as SGHTA and FQGNSA. Here V drops 1 base and J drops 2 bases, and the junction holds 3 bases not matched to any gene. From its cysteine to its phenylalanine, the CDR3 spans 15 amino acids. Here the CDR3 DNA is all that survives: 45 bases in frame from base 1.